The rows below give T cell receptor beta chains drawn from one sample of a study of response to subunit inactivated influenza vaccine. TCRdb processed the RT-PCR reads anew with MiXCR; each CDR3 protein has one entry. The sample shows over 650,000 distinct CDR3 sequences, approximately 18% of them seen only once. The material was PBMCs from blood, obtained around 5 days after vaccination. These receptors all come from a man aged 45 to 65 who received an inactivated influenza vaccine. Each CDR3 is given with its conserved first and last residue. The D gene is left open where the match is weak. Rows give clone size only sometimes, using once, few, many, or a class for an expanded clone.

V gene,clone size,J gene,D gene,CDR3 protein,CDR3 DNA
TRBV7-2,.,TRBJ2-5,TRBD2,CASSASGSSETQYF,TGTGCCAGCAGCGCTAGCGGGAGTAGCGAGACCCAGTACTTC
TRBV27,.,TRBJ1-2,.,CATKTDRANYGYTF,TGTGCCACTAAAACAGACAGAGCTAACTATGGCTACACCTTC
TRBV5-1,.,TRBJ1-1,.,CASSTDSEAFF,TGCGCCAGCAGCACCGATTCAGAAGCTTTCTTT
TRBV29-1,many,TRBJ1-2,.,CSVERTEDLHGYTF,TGCAGCGTTGAGAGGACGGAAGACCTTCATGGCTACACCTTC
TRBV11-2,few,TRBJ2-3,TRBD2,CASPPGLAGGHYLDDTQYF,TGTGCCAGCCCACCGGGACTAGCGGGGGGCCACTACCTCGACGATACGCAGTATTTT
TRBV6-5,few,TRBJ2-3,.,CASSSYRTDTQYF,TGTGCCAGCAGTTCGTACCGCACAGATACGCAGTATTTT
TRBV12-3/TRBV12-4,many,TRBJ2-7,.,CATGRGAYEQYF,TGTGCCACCGGACGGGGAGCCTACGAGCAGTACTTC
TRBV4-3,few,TRBJ2-5,.,CASSQGSGMVTETQYF,TGCGCCAGCAGCCAAGGATCAGGAATGGTTACGGAGACCCAGTACTTC
TRBV12-3/TRBV12-4,many,TRBJ1-1,.,CASSPLETVGNTEAFF,TGTGCCAGCAGCCCACTCGAGACAGTCGGGAACACTGAAGCTTTCTTT
TRBV5-8,few,TRBJ2-3,.,CASSSRKSQYF,TGTGCCAGCAGCTCACGGAAGTCGCAGTATTTT
TRBV7-2,few,TRBJ1-2,TRBD1,CASSNRDRGGGYTF,TGTGCCAGCAGCAACCGGGACAGGGGTGGTGGCTACACCTTC
TRBV20-1,many,TRBJ2-7,.,CSASGGHSYEQYF,TGCAGTGCTAGCGGGGGCCACTCCTACGAGCAGTACTTC
TRBV6-1,few,TRBJ2-3,.,CASSENLSEGTDTQYF,TGTGCCAGCAGTGAAAATCTATCGGAGGGCACAGATACGCAGTATTTT
TRBV7-2,few,TRBJ1-6,.,CASSPLPRGVTNSPLHF,TGTGCCAGCAGCCCACTCCCTAGGGGGGTAACTAATTCACCCCTCCACTTT
TRBV10-3,many,TRBJ2-1,TRBD2,CAISRAAGENEQFF,TGTGCCATCAGCCGGGCAGCGGGAGAGAATGAGCAGTTCTTC
TRBV4-1,few,TRBJ2-7,TRBD1,CASSQDPQGVYEQYF,TGCGCCAGCAGCCAAGACCCACAGGGGGTCTACGAGCAGTACTTC
TRBV20-1,few,TRBJ2-5,.,CSASGGPVETQYF,TGCAGTGCTAGCGGGGGGCCCGTTGAGACCCAGTACTTC
TRBV27,.,TRBJ2-1,TRBD2,CASCRVALAGVGSYNEQFF,TGTGCCAGCTGCCGGGTAGCGCTAGCGGGGGTTGGGTCCTACAATGAGCAGTTCTTC
TRBV12-3/TRBV12-4,few,TRBJ2-1,TRBD2,CASSPRATSGGLNEQFF,TGTGCCAGCAGTCCCCGTGCTACTAGCGGGGGGCTCAATGAGCAGTTCTTC
TRBV4-1,few,TRBJ1-4,.,CASSQEEEDITNEKLFF,TGCGCCAGCAGCCAAGAGGAAGAGGACATCACTAATGAAAAACTGTTTTTT
TRBV27,few,TRBJ2-1,TRBD2,CASSSILAGPYNEQFF,TGTGCCAGCAGCTCAATTTTAGCGGGACCCTACAATGAGCAGTTCTTC
TRBV6-2/TRBV6-3,few,TRBJ2-7,.,CASSPWTAPLIEF,TGTGCCAGCAGTCCCTGGACAGCACCCTTGATCGAATTC
TRBV12-3/TRBV12-4,few,TRBJ1-2,.,CASSLDGIENYGYTF,TGTGCCAGCAGTTTAGATGGTATTGAGAACTATGGCTACACCTTC
TRBV4-1,few,TRBJ1-4,TRBD1,CASSQDRDRVGKLFF,TGCGCCAGCAGCCAAGATCGGGACAGGGTGGGAAAACTGTTTTTT
TRBV29-1,.,TRBJ2-7,TRBD2,CSVVPSGTYEQYF,TGCAGCGTTGTTCCTAGCGGGACTTACGAGCAGTACTTC
TRBV5-1,.,TRBJ2-2,.,CASSLGAGTGGELFF,TGCGCCAGCAGCTTGGGAGCGGGGACAGGCGGGGAGCTGTTTTTT
TRBV6-1,once,TRBJ2-3,.,CASSDTLIPDTQYF,TGTGCCAGCAGTGACACTTTGATCCCAGATACGCAGTATTTT
TRBV5-1,.,TRBJ2-1,TRBD2,CASSILLAGTYNEQFF,TGCGCCAGCAGCATCCTACTAGCGGGGACGTACAATGAGCAGTTCTTC
TRBV5-4,few,TRBJ2-2,TRBD2,CASSRGVAANTGELFF,TGTGCCAGCAGCCGGGGGGTAGCGGCGAACACCGGGGAGCTGTTTTTT
TRBV5-1,.,TRBJ2-2,.,CASRLQTNTGELFF,TGCGCCAGCAGGTTACAGACGAACACCGGGGAGCTGTTTTTT
TRBV7-2,.,TRBJ2-1,TRBD2,CASSSPLAGGPNNEQFF,TGTGCCAGCAGCTCCCCCTTGGCGGGAGGACCCAACAATGAGCAGTTCTTC
TRBV5-1,many,TRBJ2-1,TRBD2,CASSFTSGGPNNEQFF,TGCGCCAGCAGCTTCACTAGCGGGGGGCCCAACAATGAGCAGTTCTTC
TRBV12-3/TRBV12-4,few,TRBJ2-2,.,CASSPRTLNTGELFF,TGTGCCAGCAGTCCACGGACTCTTAACACCGGGGAGCTGTTTTTT
TRBV5-5,few,TRBJ2-3,.,CASSRPLYGTQYF,TGTGCCAGCAGCCGCCCGCTATATGGTACGCAGTATTTT
TRBV28,.,TRBJ1-1,.,CASSLVGLEAFF,TGTGCCAGCAGTTTAGTTGGCCTTGAAGCTTTCTTT
TRBV10-3,few,TRBJ2-1,.,CAISESLRGHNEQFF,TGTGCCATCAGTGAGTCGCTGCGGGGTCACAATGAGCAGTTCTTC
TRBV5-1,.,TRBJ2-3,.,CASSLDEAGETDTQYF,TGCGCCAGCAGCTTGGACGAGGCAGGAGAGACAGATACGCAGTATTTT
TRBV5-5,few,TRBJ1-5,.,CASSLDSQRNQPQHF,TGTGCCAGCAGCTTGGACAGTCAGCGTAATCAGCCCCAGCATTTT
TRBV9,.,TRBJ1-5,.,CASSAGSQPQHF,TGTGCCAGCAGCGCAGGGAGTCAGCCCCAGCATTTT
TRBV12-3/TRBV12-4,few,TRBJ2-7,.,CASRKGFAQGYF,TGTGCCAGCAGGAAAGGGTTCGCCCAGGGTTACTTC
TRBV7-6,.,TRBJ2-7,TRBD1,CASSTQTGTGYEQYF,TGTGCCAGCAGCACTCAGACAGGGACCGGCTACGAGCAGTACTTC
TRBV29-1,many,TRBJ2-1,.,CSVARGPNEQFF,TGCAGCGTTGCCCGGGGTCCCAATGAGCAGTTCTTC
TRBV6-2/TRBV6-3,few,TRBJ2-7,TRBD1,CASSFPTQGISSYEQYF,TGTGCCAGCAGTTTTCCCACACAGGGGATTAGCTCCTACGAGCAGTACTTC
TRBV28,.,TRBJ2-1,.,CATGVSPTYNEQFF,TGTGCCACTGGGGTTTCGCCTACCTACAATGAGCAGTTCTTC
TRBV30,.,TRBJ2-7,TRBD1,CAWSVGQGSYEQYF,TGTGCCTGGAGTGTAGGACAGGGGTCCTACGAGCAGTACTTC
TRBV11-3,.,TRBJ2-1,TRBD2,CASSLLASGRDEQFF,TGTGCCAGCAGCTTATTGGCTAGCGGGAGAGATGAGCAGTTCTTC
TRBV5-1,.,TRBJ2-4,TRBD2,CASSLVPVGAGGRSFQYF,TGCGCCAGCAGCTTGGTTCCCGTTGGAGCGGGGGGTCGCTCCTTTCAGTACTTC
TRBV11-2,.,TRBJ1-4,.,CASSPRPFPNEKLFF,TGTGCCAGCAGCCCACGCCCCTTCCCTAATGAAAAACTGTTTTTT
TRBV10-3,few,TRBJ1-5,.,CAISGGPPYSNQPQHF,TGTGCCATCAGTGGGGGACCCCCTTATAGCAATCAGCCCCAGCATTTT
TRBV6-1,.,TRBJ2-1,.,CATYLQGQNEQFF,TGTGCCACCTATCTCCAGGGGCAAAATGAGCAGTTCTTC
TRBV6-1,few,TRBJ1-2,TRBD1,CASSEVNRGGYTF,TGTGCCAGCAGTGAAGTGAACAGGGGCGGCTACACCTTC
TRBV20-1,once,TRBJ2-7,TRBD2,CSARTGTSGAYEQYF,TGCAGTGCTAGAACCGGGACTAGCGGCGCCTACGAGCAGTACTTC
TRBV7-2,many,TRBJ2-7,TRBD1,CATSWQGAYEQYF,TGTGCCACCTCGTGGCAGGGGGCCTACGAGCAGTACTTC